The clone carrying this TCR beta chain was seen more than once but under ten times. These data belong to a study of blood T cell repertoires in COVID-19. On the study more broadly: COVID-19 samples collected from the United States, Italy and Spain covered acute and convalescent phases.

Seattle's cohort entered during active infection and was followed longitudinally. As processed by the authors: Reference gene primer amplification in the assay estimated nucleated cell counts. Clones were read by immunoSEQ multiplex PCR, and TCRdb kept only the in-frame ones, dropping some. V and J calls and clone size are those listed in that table; D and trimming were worked out from the DNA. The profile covers under 550,000 clones, with roughly 90% appearing a single time and 0.8% to 0.85% taken by the ten largest. Material: peripheral blood. The TCR was taken from a man younger than 35 with COVID-19, enrolled during active disease.

CDR3 in amino acids: CASSMLQGAGGYTF. DNA of the CDR3: TGTGCCAGTAGTATGCTACAGGGGGCCGGGGGCTACACCTTC. This sequence joins TRBV19 and TRBJ1-2; 9 bases are shared with TRBD1. This CDR3 spans 14 amino acids. Trimming removed 3 bases from V and 8 bases from J; junction bases left unmatched: 7. CDR1 is LNHDA, CDR2 SQIVND, per germline (reference sequence).